The 19 T cell receptor beta chains in this list originate from one sample, sequenced in a study of blood T cells in healthy people across ages. Next came a second PCR, run for roughly 6 to 11 cycles, which used a sample-barcoded 5' primer along with a J-beta primer mix. Each CDR3 protein is one row after TCRdb ran MiXCR on the 5' RACE reads. The repertoire holds some 760,000 distinct CDR3 sequences, with roughly 25% as singletons. These sequences were also reported in another study, on T cells of mothers and their children.

Sequencing was carried out using blood. The origin of the receptors is a boy aged 5-17 years in good health.

The V call is TRBV11-3, the J call TRBJ2-5, with a weak D call TRBD2 (6 bases). Germline V CDR1 and CDR2: SGHNT, YENEEA. This CDR3 contains 18 residues. Trimming took 0 bases from V and 1 from J, leaving 18 bases between them. CDR3: CASSLDLGGVLTQETQYF. The DNA of the CDR3 is TGTGCCAGCAGCTTAGATTTGGGCGGGGTTTTGACCCAAGAGACCCAGTACTTC.

This clonotype has just a few counts. This sequence joins TRBV4-3 and TRBJ1-5, with 8 nucleotides matching TRBD1. The CDR3 runs 15 residues. V trimming: 3 bases; J trimming: 3 bases; junction bases outside the gene matches: 4. The germline V gene encodes CDR1 LGHNA and CDR2 YSLEER. The CDR3 DNA sequence: TGCGCCAGCAGCCAGGACAGGGTCAACAATCAGCCCCAGCATTTT. Translated: CASSQDRVNNQPQHF.

CDR3 amino acids: CATSIIYNEQFF. In DNA, the CDR3 is TGTGCCACGAGCATAATCTACAATGAGCAGTTCTTC. J is TRBJ2-1 and V is TRBV12-3 or TRBV12-4, with D uncertain. The CDR3 contains 12 residues. The V end was cut by 10 bases, the J end by 3 bases, with 10 bases between.

The chain recombines TRBV29-1 with TRBJ2-3; D might be TRBD1 or TRBD2, each matching 5 bases. The germline gives CDR1 SQVTM, CDR2 ANQGSEA. Trimming left V 5 bases short and J 5 bases short, with 17 bases between. The CDR3 runs 14 residues. The CDR3 reads CSVKRGPKGDTQYF. CDR3 coding DNA: TGCAGCGTTAAAAGGGGACCAAAGGGAGATACGCAGTATTTT.

The chain is built from TRBV29-1 and TRBJ2-1; D might be TRBD1 (6 bases). The J call is uncertain, as TRBJ2-7 better fits the DNA end. Germline lookup yields CDR1 SQVTM and CDR2 ANQGSEA. The CDR3 is 14 amino acids. CDR3 bases: TGCAGCGTGAGGGACCGTACAGGGTCCTACGAGCAGTACTTC. Protein: CSVRDRTGSYEQYF.

CDR3 nucleotides: TGTGCCAGCATTGATAGCGGGGGGAACACCGGGGAGCTGTTTTTT. Translation: CASIDSGGNTGELFF. This chain connects TRBV2 to TRBJ2-2, with TRBD2 matching over 9 bases. Germline lookup yields CDR1 SNHLY and CDR2 FYNNEI. This CDR3 is 15 amino acids long. V lost 7 bases to trimming and J lost 1 base; unmatched junction nucleotides: 4.

This clonotype was seen more than once but under ten times. This chain uses TRBV5-1 with TRBJ1-6; 8 bases map to TRBD1. Germline lookup yields CDR1 SGHRS and CDR2 YFSETQ. The CDR3 contains 16 residues. Unmatched junction bases numbered 12, after V lost 4 bases and J lost 9 bases. CDR3 DNA: TGCGCCAGCAGCCTGCTCGGACAGGGTGATAGTTCACCCCTCCACTTT. Protein: CASSLLGQGDSSPLHF.

The rearrangement uses TRBV2 and TRBJ2-3; D possibly corresponds to TRBD2 (5 bases). CDR1 and CDR2 (germline): SNHLY, FYNNEI. The CDR3 consists of 15 residues. Trimming left V 4 bases short and J 2 bases short, with 13 bases between. The CDR3 here is CASSGGPDYTDTQYF. The CDR3 DNA reads TGTGCCAGCAGTGGCGGACCCGACTACACAGATACGCAGTATTTT.

Only a few counts were recorded for this clonotype. The V call is TRBV11-3, the J call TRBJ2-3; 7 nucleotides match TRBD2. This CDR3 contains 16 residues. Germline CDR1 SGHNT, CDR2 YENEEA. V shed 5 bases and J 2 bases; nucleotides not matched to a gene: 10. CDR3 DNA sequence: TGTGCCAGCAGCCCCCGGGGCGGGGGATCCACAGATACGCAGTATTTT. Residues: CASSPRGGGSTDTQYF.

A few counts support this clonotype. The chain carries TRBV7-9 and TRBJ2-1, with D tentatively TRBD1 or TRBD2 (6 bases each). The CDR3 sequence is 16 residues long. The germline CDR1 and CDR2 sequences are SEHNR and FQNEAQ (reference sequence). The ends were cut back, 1 base at V and 2 bases at J, with 12 bases in the middle. DNA for the CDR3: TGTGCCAGCAGCTTAGAGGGGGGCACGACCTACAATGAGCAGTTCTTC. Protein product: CASSLEGGTTYNEQFF.

This sequence joins TRBV4-1 and TRBJ1-5; D is uncertain. This CDR3 region has 16 residues. V shed 2 bases and J shed 4 bases, with 15 bases lying between them. Germline CDR1 reads MGHRA; CDR2 reads YSYEKL. The CDR3 bases are TGCGCCAGCAGCCAAACTCGTAACAGCTTGAATCAGCCCCAGCATTTT. Protein product: CASSQTRNSLNQPQHF.

J is TRBJ2-1 and V is TRBV7-9; D is possibly TRBD1 (6 bases). The CDR3 loop spans 16 amino acids. V gave up 4 bases and J gave up 4 bases, with 17 bases separating them. Germline CDR1 and CDR2: SEHNR and FQNEAQ (reference sequence). The CDR3: CASSSKDRNLYNEQFF. Written as DNA, the CDR3 is TGTGCCAGCAGCTCTAAGGACAGAAATTTGTACAATGAGCAGTTCTTC.

The sample holds a few counts of this clonotype. The chain links TRBV5-1 to TRBJ2-2; 8 positions match TRBD2. Germline assignment: CDR1 SGHRS and CDR2 YFSETQ. This CDR3 has 17 amino acids. J was trimmed by 5 bases and V by 3 bases; bases with no gene match: 12. Here the CDR3 reads CASSWDLSGSDTGELFF. DNA of the CDR3: TGCGCCAGCAGCTGGGACCTGAGCGGGAGTGATACCGGGGAGCTGTTTTTT.

This clonotype came up a few times. The chain recombines TRBV11-2 with TRBJ2-5; TRBD2 aligns across 9 bases. CDR3 size: 15 residues. The V gene's germline CDR1 is SGHAT and CDR2 FQNNGV. V shed 1 base and J 6 bases; nucleotides not matched to a gene: 6. The CDR3 DNA follows: TGTGCCAGCAGCTTAGCAGGCGGGAGGGGTCAGACCCAGTACTTC. It encodes CASSLAGGRGQTQYF.

The chain uses TRBV2 and TRBJ2-2; no reliable D call. Trimming removed 6 bases from V and 0 bases from J, with 8 bases in between. Germline V gives CDR1 SNHLY, CDR2 FYNNEI. The CDR3 covers 14 residues. The CDR3 region is CASRQNTNTGELFF. The CDR3 DNA reads TGTGCCAGCAGACAGAACACGAACACCGGGGAGCTGTTTTTT.

The chain is built from TRBV5-1 and TRBJ2-7; D gene ambiguous. The CDR3 consists of 14 residues. Germline V gene data show CDR1 as SGHRS and CDR2 as YFSETQ. V gave up 4 bases and J gave up 6 bases, with 17 bases separating them. CDR3 protein: CASSVDGAVLEQYF. CDR3 sequence (DNA): TGCGCCAGCAGCGTTGACGGAGCCGTCCTCGAGCAGTACTTC.

This clonotype was counted a few times. The chain is built from TRBV6-1 and TRBJ2-4; D is undetermined. The ends were cut back, 0 bases at V and 14 bases at J, with 14 bases in the middle. The V gene's germline CDR1 is MNHNS and CDR2 SASEGT. CDR3 length equals 13 residues. This CDR3 is CASSEALAWNEYF. CDR3 sequence (DNA): TGTGCCAGCAGTGAAGCGCTGGCCTGGAATGAGTACTTC.

In the case of this clonotype: The missing conserved phenylalanine or tryptophan at the end of this CDR3 makes a read error likely. The V and J genes are TRBV28 and TRBJ2-7; 9 positions agree with TRBD1. This CDR3 has 15 residues. Germline V gene sequence: CDR1 MDHEN, CDR2 SYDVKM. V gave up 6 bases and J gave up 2 bases; unmatched junction bases: 8. The CDR3 sequence: CASRVTGTGTYEQYL. CDR3 in DNA: TGTGCCAGCAGAGTCACCGGGACAGGGACCTACGAGCAGTACCTC.

This clonotype was seen a handful of times. The rearrangement uses TRBV4-1 and TRBJ2-5; D possibly uses TRBD1 or TRBD2 (5 bases each). The J call may be incorrect, as the DNA end agrees better with TRBJ2-1. Germline values: CDR1 MGHRA, CDR2 YSYEKL. The CDR3 is 16 amino acids. The CDR3 coding sequence is TGCGCCAGCAGCCAAGGGGGGTTCCAATATTACAATGAGCAGTTCTTC. Its translation is CASSQGGFQYYNEQFF.